These 21 T cell receptor beta chains were all obtained from the same sample, sequenced in a study of blood T cell repertoires in COVID-19. The table came from immunoSEQ multiplex PCR; TCRdb's copy has only in-frame clones and leaves some out. The sample lists around 250,000 clones, 65% to 85% occurring once. Material: peripheral blood. Receptor source: a woman aged 35 to 49 who had recovered from COVID-19.

The rearrangement joins TRBV29-1 to TRBJ2-7; TRBD1 matches 12 bases. The germline gives CDR1 SQVTM, CDR2 ANQGSEA. The CDR3 covers 13 residues. The trim removed 3 bases at V and 5 bases at J, leaving 2 bases unmatched. CDR3 protein: CSVEGTGGHEQYF. The CDR3 DNA reads TGCAGCGTTGAGGGGACAGGGGGCCACGAGCAGTACTTC.

The CDR3 reads CASSLDGQGTYF. DNA of the CDR3: TGTGCCAGCAGCTTAGATGGACAGGGAACGTACTTC. This chain joins TRBV5-4 and TRBJ2-7, with TRBD1 matching 8 bases. The CDR3 is 12 amino acids. Germline V gives CDR1 SGHNT, CDR2 YYREEE (reference sequence). V shed 2 bases, J shed 12 bases, and the junction held 7 bases outside the gene matches.

The rearrangement links TRBV28 to TRBJ1-4; 8 positions match TRBD1. With V trimmed by 6 bases and J by 7 bases, 10 bases remained unmatched. Germline V gives CDR1 MDHEN, CDR2 SYDVKM. The CDR3 has 15 residues. DNA of the CDR3: TGTGCCAGCAGCCCGGGACAGGCGACACCTGAAAAACTGTTTTTT. This encodes CASSPGQATPEKLFF.

This clone was recorded a few times. The chain uses TRBV2 and TRBJ1-1, with D possibly being TRBD1 (5 bases). The CDR3 runs 13 residues. The germline V gene has CDR1 SNHLY and CDR2 FYNNEI. Trimming left V 7 bases short and J 2 bases short, with 11 bases between. The chain's CDR3 is CASTVGRNTEAFF. For the CDR3, the DNA is TGTGCCAGCACCGTGGGGCGAAACACTGAAGCTTTCTTT.

V and J are TRBV5-5 and TRBJ1-1; TRBD1 is a possible D gene (6 bases). Germline-derived CDR1 and CDR2 are SGHKS and YYEKEE (reference sequence). The germline V and J ends were trimmed by 0 bases and 5 bases, with 11 bases remaining between them. The CDR3 loop spans 14 amino acids. As DNA, the CDR3 is TGTGCCAGCAGCTTGGAAGGGGGTGTAACTGAAGCTTTCTTT. It translates to CASSLEGGVTEAFF. The whole variable domain, remainder taken from reference TRBV5-5 and TRBJ1-1, is DAGVTQSPTHLIKTRGQQVTLRCSPISGHKSVSWYQQVLGQGPQFIFQYYEKEERGRGNFPDRFSARQFPNYSSELNVNALLLGDSALYLCASSLEGGVTEAFFGQGTRLTVV.

This chain connects TRBV6-1 to TRBJ1-3; D is possibly TRBD1 (6 bases). Germline V gives CDR1 MNHNS, CDR2 SASEGT. V was shortened by 1 base and J by 7 bases, with 14 bases between the two germline ends. The CDR3 contains 15 residues. The DNA for the CDR3 is TGTGCCAGCAGTGAAGACGCGGGGGGCTTGAACACCATATATTTT. Its translation: CASSEDAGGLNTIYF.

This clone was seen more than once but under ten times. This chain uses TRBV5-8 with TRBJ1-5; maybe TRBD1 (5 bases). The germline V gene encodes CDR1 SGHTS and CDR2 YDEGEE. The length of the CDR3 is 16 residues. V was trimmed by 1 base and J by 5 bases, leaving 16 bases between them. The CDR3 coding sequence is TGTGCCAGCAGCTTGTCGGGTCAGGGAAGCTATCAGCCCCAGCATTTT. Encoded protein: CASSLSGQGSYQPQHF. Variable domain in full (rest from reference TRBV5-8 and TRBJ1-5): EAGVTQSPTHLIKTRGQQATLRCSPISGHTSVYWYQQALGLGLQFLLWYDEGEERNRGNFPPRFSGRQFPNYSSELNVNALELEDSALYLCASSLSGQGSYQPQHFGDGTRLSIL.

The V gene is TRBV2, the J gene TRBJ1-1; D may be TRBD1 (5 bases). The CDR3 extends over 14 amino acids. Per the germline V gene, CDR1 is SNHLY and CDR2 is FYNNEI. The germline V and J ends were trimmed by 4 bases and 3 bases, with 12 bases remaining between them. In DNA, the CDR3 is TGTGCCAGCAGTGGGAACTTCAGGGACACTGAAGCTTTCTTT. This gives the protein CASSGNFRDTEAFF. Full variable domain (missing parts from reference TRBV2 and TRBJ1-1): EPEVTQTPSHQVTQMGQEVILRCVPISNHLYFYWYRQILGQKVEFLVSFYNNEISEKSEIFDDQFSVERPDGSNFTLKIRSTKLEDSAMYFCASSGNFRDTEAFFGQGTRLTVV.

The chain couples TRBV2 to TRBJ2-5; D may be TRBD2 (5 bases). Germline V CDR1 and CDR2: SNHLY, FYNNEI. V lost 7 bases and J lost 3, with 9 bases in between. The CDR3 is 12 residues long. CDR3 DNA: TGTGCCAGCACCACGACTAAAGAGACCCAGTACTTC. As protein: CASTTTKETQYF.

The V and J genes are TRBV30 and TRBJ1-3; 7 bases are a match to TRBD1. Germline V gives CDR1 GTSNPN, CDR2 SVGIG (reference sequence). The V gene end was trimmed by 3 bases and the J gene end by 8 bases; junction bases not matched to a gene: 4. The CDR3 runs 12 residues. This chain's CDR3 is CAWSPQGDTIYF. The DNA for the CDR3 is TGTGCCTGGAGCCCCCAGGGGGACACCATATATTTT.

V is TRBV28 and J is TRBJ2-7; 9 bases are shared with TRBD1. Germline values: CDR1 MDHEN, CDR2 SYDVKM. Trimming at V came to 3 bases and at J to 4 bases, leaving 10 bases not matched to a gene. The CDR3 loop spans 16 amino acids. CDR3 DNA: TGTGCCAGCAGTTTCCTCCCGGGACAGGGTGCGTACGAGCAGTACTTC. Amino acids: CASSFLPGQGAYEQYF.

The chain carries TRBV7-2 and TRBJ2-7; D might be TRBD1 (5 bases). This CDR3 is built from 13 residues. Trimming removed 2 bases from V and 3 bases from J, with 8 bases in between. Germline CDR1 reads SGHTA; CDR2 reads FQGNSA. The CDR3 DNA sequence: TGTGCCAGCAGCTTACACAGGCGCTACGAGCAGTACTTC. This gives the protein CASSLHRRYEQYF.

The chain recombines TRBV27 with TRBJ1-2; D uncertain. Germline values: CDR1 MNHEY, CDR2 SMNVEV (reference sequence). CDR3 size: 13 residues. Trimming removed 6 bases at V and 1 base at J, with 9 bases between. As DNA, the CDR3 is TGTGCCAGCAGGGCGGCGATTAACTATGGCTACACCTTC. Encoded protein: CASRAAINYGYTF.

In this sample, this clone turned up a few times. The rearrangement joins TRBV2 to TRBJ1-1, with D possibly being TRBD1 (6 bases). V was cut by 2 bases and J by 0 bases, with 10 bases left in between. The CDR3 length is 15 residues. CDR1 SNHLY and CDR2 FYNNEI come from the germline V gene. CDR3: CASSEYQGLNTEAFF. As DNA, the CDR3 is TGTGCCAGCAGTGAATATCAGGGGCTGAACACTGAAGCTTTCTTT. Complete variable domain (other parts from reference TRBV2 and TRBJ1-1): EPEVTQTPSHQVTQMGQEVILRCVPISNHLYFYWYRQILGQKVEFLVSFYNNEISEKSEIFDDQFSVERPDGSNFTLKIRSTKLEDSAMYFCASSEYQGLNTEAFFGQGTRLTVV.

The CDR3 nucleotides are TGTGCCTGGAGTAATGTTCAGTTTCTCGAGCAGTACTTC. Its protein is CAWSNVQFLEQYF. The chain joins TRBV30 to TRBJ2-7; D is ambiguous. CDR1 GTSNPN and CDR2 SVGIG come from the germline V gene (reference sequence). V was clipped by 2 bases and J by 6 bases, with 14 bases between them. The CDR3 loop spans 13 amino acids.

This clone showed up just once. The genes are TRBV20-1 and TRBJ1-1; 9 bases match TRBD1. The CDR3 contains 14 residues. Germline V gene sequence: CDR1 DFQATT, CDR2 SNEGSKA (reference sequence). Trimming at V came to 3 bases and at J to 3 bases, leaving 5 bases not matched to a gene. CDR3 sequence reads: CSASLTGGYTEAFF. The CDR3 DNA reads TGCAGTGCTAGTCTGACAGGGGGATACACTGAAGCTTTCTTT.

The chain has TRBV10-3 and TRBJ2-7; D is ambiguous. CDR1 and CDR2 from the germline V gene are ENHRY and SYGVKD. V lost 5 bases and J lost 2, with 7 bases in between. There are 12 residues in the CDR3. The CDR3 protein is CAISLTTYEQYF. For the CDR3, the DNA is TGTGCCATCAGTTTGACAACCTACGAGCAGTACTTC.

The rearrangement joins TRBV4-2 to TRBJ2-1, with D perhaps matching TRBD2 (6 bases). Trimming took 0 bases from V and 0 from J, leaving 9 bases between them. Germline lookup yields CDR1 LGHNA and CDR2 YNFKEQ. This CDR3 is built from 16 residues. This chain's CDR3 is CASSQEAGGSYNEQFF. The CDR3 nucleotides are TGTGCCAGCAGCCAAGAGGCCGGGGGCTCCTACAATGAGCAGTTCTTC.

The chain uses TRBV3-1 (or the pseudogene TRBV3-2) and TRBJ2-7, with D possibly being TRBD1 (5 bases). CDR1 is LGHDT and CDR2 is YNNKEL in the germline V gene (reference sequence). This CDR3 comprises 12 residues. Trimming left V 4 bases short and J 1 base short, with 5 bases between. CDR3 residues: CASSRQSYEQYF. CDR3 DNA sequence: TGTGCCAGCAGCCGACAGTCCTACGAGCAGTACTTC.

This sequence joins TRBV4-1 and TRBJ2-2; D unclear. The CDR3 extends over 14 amino acids. V lost 6 bases and J lost 2, with 10 bases in between. Germline assignment: CDR1 MGHRA and CDR2 YSYEKL. The CDR3 is CASRGQQNTGELFF. The CDR3, as DNA: TGCGCCAGCAGGGGCCAGCAAAACACCGGGGAGCTGTTTTTT.

This clone appeared a single time. The chain couples TRBV28 to TRBJ1-5; 8 bases map to TRBD1. J gave up 6 bases and V 6 bases, and 13 bases lay outside the gene matches. This CDR3 has 16 residues. Looked up from germline, CDR1 is MDHEN and CDR2 is SYDVKM. The CDR3 coding sequence is TGTGCCAGCAGGGAGGCCGGGACAGGCAGTATTCAGCCCCAGCATTTT. Translation gives CASREAGTGSIQPQHF.